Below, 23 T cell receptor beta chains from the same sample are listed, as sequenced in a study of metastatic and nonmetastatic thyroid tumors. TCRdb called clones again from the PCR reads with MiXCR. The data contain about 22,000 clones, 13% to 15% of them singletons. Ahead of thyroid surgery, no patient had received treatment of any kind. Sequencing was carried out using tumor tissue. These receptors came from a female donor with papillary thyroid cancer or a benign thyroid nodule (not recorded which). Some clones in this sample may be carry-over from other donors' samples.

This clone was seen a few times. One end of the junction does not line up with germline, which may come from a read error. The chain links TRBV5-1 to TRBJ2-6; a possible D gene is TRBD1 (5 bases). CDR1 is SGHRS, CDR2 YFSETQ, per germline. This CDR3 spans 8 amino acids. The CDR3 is CASSPDRF. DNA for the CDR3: TGCGCCAGCAGCCCCGACAGATTC.

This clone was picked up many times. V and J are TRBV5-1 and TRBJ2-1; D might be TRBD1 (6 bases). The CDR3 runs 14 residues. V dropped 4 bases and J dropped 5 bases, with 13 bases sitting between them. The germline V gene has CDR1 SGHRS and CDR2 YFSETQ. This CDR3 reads CASSVQGWDNEQFF. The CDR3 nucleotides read TGCGCCAGCAGCGTACAGGGTTGGGACAATGAGCAGTTCTTC.

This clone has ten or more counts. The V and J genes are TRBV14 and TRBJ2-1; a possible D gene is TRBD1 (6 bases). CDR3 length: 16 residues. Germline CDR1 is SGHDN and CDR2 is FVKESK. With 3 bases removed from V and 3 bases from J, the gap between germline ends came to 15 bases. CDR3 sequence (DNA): TGTGCCAGCAGCCAGGCAAGGGGGTTCTTCTACAATGAGCAGTTCTTC. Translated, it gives CASSQARGFFYNEQFF.

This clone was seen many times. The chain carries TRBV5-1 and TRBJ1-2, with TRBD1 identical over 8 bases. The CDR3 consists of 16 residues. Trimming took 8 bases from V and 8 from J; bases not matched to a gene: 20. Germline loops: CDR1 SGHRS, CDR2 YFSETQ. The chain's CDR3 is CASSPGQASFGYGYTF. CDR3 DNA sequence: TGCGCCAGTTCCCCGGGACAGGCCTCTTTTGGGTACGGCTACACCTTC.

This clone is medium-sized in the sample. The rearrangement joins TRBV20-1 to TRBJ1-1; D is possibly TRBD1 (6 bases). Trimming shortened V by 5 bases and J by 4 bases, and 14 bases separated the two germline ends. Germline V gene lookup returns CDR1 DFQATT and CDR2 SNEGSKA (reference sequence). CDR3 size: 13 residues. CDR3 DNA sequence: TGCAGTGCTCTACAGGGAAGGGTCACTGAAGCTTTCTTT. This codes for CSALQGRVTEAFF.

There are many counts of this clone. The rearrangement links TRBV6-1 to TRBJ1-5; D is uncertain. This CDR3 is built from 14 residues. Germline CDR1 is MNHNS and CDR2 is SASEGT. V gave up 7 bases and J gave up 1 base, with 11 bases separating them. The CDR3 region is CASTAGSSNQPQHF. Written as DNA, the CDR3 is TGTGCCAGCACGGCCGGGTCGAGCAATCAGCCCCAGCATTTT.

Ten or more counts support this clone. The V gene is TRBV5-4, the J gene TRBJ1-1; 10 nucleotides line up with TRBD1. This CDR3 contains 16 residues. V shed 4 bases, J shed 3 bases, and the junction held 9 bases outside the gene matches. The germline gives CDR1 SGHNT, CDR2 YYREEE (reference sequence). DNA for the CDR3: TGTGCCAGCAGCACCGGGACAGGGGTCATGGACACTGAAGCTTTCTTT. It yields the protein CASSTGTGVMDTEAFF. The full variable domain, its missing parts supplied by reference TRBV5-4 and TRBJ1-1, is ETGVTQSPTHLIKTRGQQVTLRCSSQSGHNTVSWYQQALGQGPQFIFQYYREEENGRGNFPPRFSGLQFPNYSSELNVNALELDDSALYLCASSTGTGVMDTEAFFGQGTRLTVV.

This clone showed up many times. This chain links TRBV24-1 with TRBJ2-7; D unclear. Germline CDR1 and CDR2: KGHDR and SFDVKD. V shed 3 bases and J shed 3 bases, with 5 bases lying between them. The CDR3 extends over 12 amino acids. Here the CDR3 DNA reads TGTGCCACCAGTGATGGCAGCTACGAGCAGTACTTC. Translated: CATSDGSYEQYF.

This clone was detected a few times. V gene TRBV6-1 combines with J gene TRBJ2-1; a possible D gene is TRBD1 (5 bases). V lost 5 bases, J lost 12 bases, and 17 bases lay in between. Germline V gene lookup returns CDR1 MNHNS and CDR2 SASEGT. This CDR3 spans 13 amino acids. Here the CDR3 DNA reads TGTGCCAGCAGTCAAGGGGTCCTCGTCGGGCAGTTCTTC. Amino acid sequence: CASSQGVLVGQFF.

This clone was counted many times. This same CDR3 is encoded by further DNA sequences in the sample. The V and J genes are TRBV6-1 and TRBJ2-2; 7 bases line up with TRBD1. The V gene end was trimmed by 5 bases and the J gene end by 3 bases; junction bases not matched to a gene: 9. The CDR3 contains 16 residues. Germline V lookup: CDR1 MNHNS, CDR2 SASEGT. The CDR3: CASSSTEDRHTGELFF. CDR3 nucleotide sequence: TGTGCCAGCAGTTCCACCGAGGACAGGCACACCGGGGAGCTGTTTTTT.

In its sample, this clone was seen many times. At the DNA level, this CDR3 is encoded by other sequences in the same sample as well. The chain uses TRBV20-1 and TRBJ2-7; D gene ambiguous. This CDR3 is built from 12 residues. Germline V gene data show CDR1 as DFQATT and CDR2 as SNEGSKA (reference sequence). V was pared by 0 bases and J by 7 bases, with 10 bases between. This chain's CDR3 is CSARDQVYEQYF. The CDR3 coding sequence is TGCAGTGCTAGAGACCAGGTCTATGAGCAGTACTTC.

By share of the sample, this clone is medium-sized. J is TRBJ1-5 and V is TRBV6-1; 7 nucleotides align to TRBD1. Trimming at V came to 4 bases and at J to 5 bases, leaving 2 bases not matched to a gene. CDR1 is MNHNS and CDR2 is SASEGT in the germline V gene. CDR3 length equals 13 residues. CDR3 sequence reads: CASSGDRHQPQHF. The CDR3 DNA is TGTGCCAGCAGTGGGGACAGACATCAGCCCCAGCATTTT.

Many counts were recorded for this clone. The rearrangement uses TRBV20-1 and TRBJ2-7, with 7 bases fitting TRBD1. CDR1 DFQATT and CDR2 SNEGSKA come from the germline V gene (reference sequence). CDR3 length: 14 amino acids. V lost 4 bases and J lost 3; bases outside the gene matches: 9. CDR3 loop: CSATRTGALYEQYF. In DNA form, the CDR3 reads TGCAGTGCTACCCGGACAGGTGCCCTCTACGAGCAGTACTTC.

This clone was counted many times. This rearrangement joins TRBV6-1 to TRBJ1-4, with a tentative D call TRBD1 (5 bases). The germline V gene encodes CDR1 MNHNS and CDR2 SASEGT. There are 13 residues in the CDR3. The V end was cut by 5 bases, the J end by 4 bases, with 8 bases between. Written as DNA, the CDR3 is TGTGCCAGCAGTAGACAGTTTAATGAAAAACTGTTTTTT. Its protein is CASSRQFNEKLFF.

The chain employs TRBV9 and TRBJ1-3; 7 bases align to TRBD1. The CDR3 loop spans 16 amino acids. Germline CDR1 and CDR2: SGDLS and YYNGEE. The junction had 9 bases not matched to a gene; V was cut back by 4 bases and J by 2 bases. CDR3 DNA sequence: TGTGCCAGCAGCCTATGGGACAGTAGGACTGGAAACACCATATATTTT. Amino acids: CASSLWDSRTGNTIYF.

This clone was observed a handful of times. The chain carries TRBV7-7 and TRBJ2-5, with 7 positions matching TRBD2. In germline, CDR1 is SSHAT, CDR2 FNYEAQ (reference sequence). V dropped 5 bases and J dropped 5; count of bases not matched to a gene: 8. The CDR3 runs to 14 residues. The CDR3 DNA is TGTGCCAGCAGCCCTCGACTAGCCTGGGAGACCCAGTACTTC. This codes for CASSPRLAWETQYF.

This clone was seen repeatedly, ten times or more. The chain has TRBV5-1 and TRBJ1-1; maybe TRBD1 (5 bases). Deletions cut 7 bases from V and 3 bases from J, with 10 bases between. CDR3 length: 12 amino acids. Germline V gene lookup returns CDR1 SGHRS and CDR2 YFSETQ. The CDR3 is CASRRGDTEAFF. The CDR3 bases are TGCGCCAGCCGGCGGGGGGACACTGAAGCTTTCTTT.

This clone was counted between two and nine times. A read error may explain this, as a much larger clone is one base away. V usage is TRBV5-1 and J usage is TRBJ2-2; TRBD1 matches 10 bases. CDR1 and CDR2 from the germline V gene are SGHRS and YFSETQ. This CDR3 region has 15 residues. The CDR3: CSSSAGTGDYGELFF. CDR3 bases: TGCTCCAGCAGCGCGGGGACAGGGGATTACGGGGAGCTGTTTTTT. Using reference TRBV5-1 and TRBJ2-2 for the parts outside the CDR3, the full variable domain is KAGVTQTPRYLIKTRGQQVTLSCSPISGHRSVSWYQQTPGQGLQFLFEYFSETQRNKGNFPGRFSGRQFSNSRSEMNVSTLELGDSALYLCSSSAGTGDYGELFFGEGSRLTVL.

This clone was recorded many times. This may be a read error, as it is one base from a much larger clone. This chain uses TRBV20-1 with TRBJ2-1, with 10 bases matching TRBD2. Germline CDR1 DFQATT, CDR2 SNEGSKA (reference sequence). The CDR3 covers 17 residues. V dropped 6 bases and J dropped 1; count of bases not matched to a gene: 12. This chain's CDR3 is CSADRPAGGLSYNEQFF. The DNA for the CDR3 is TGCAGTGCCGATAGACCAGCGGGGGGGCTTTCCTACAATGAGCAGTTCTTC.

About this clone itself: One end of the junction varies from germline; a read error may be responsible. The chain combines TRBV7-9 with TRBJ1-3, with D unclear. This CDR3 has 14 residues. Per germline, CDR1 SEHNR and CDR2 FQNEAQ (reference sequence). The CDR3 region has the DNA TGTGCCGGCAGCCCCGAGCATAGACTGGGCGAAGGGTATTTT. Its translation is CAGSPEHRLGEGYF.

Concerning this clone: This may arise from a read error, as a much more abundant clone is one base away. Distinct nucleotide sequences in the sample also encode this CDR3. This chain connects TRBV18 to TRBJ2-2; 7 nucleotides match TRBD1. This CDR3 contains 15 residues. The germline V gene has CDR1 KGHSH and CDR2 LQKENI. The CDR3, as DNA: TGTGCCAGCTCAAGGACAGGAGTTAAGGCCGGGGAGCTGTTCTTT. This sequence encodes CASSRTGVKAGELFF.

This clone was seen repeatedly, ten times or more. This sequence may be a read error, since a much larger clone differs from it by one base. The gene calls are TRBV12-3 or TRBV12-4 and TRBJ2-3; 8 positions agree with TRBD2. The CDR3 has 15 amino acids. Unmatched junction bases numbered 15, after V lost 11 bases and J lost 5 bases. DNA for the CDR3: TGTGCCGGCAACCCCGGGGGGGTTGCTGAAGATACGCAGTATTTT. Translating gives CAGNPGGVAEDTQYF.

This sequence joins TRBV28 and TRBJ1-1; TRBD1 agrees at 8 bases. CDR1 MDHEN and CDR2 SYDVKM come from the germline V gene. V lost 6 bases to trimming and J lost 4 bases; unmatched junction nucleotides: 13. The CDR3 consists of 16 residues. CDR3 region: CASRPVSRTGSTEAFF. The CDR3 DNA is TGTGCCAGCAGACCAGTGTCTAGGACAGGGAGCACTGAAGCTTTCTTT.